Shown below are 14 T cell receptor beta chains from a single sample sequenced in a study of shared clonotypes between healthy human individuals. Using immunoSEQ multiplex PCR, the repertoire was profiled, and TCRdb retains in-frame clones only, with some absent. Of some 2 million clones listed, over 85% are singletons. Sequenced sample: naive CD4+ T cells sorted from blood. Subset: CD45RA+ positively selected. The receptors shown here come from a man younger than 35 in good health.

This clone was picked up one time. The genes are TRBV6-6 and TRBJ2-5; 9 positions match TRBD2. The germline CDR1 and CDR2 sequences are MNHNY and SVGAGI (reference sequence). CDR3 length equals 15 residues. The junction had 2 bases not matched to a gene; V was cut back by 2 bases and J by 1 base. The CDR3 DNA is TGTGCCAGCAGTTACGGGCGGGAGGGCCAAGAGACCCAGTACTTC. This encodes CASSYGREGQETQYF.

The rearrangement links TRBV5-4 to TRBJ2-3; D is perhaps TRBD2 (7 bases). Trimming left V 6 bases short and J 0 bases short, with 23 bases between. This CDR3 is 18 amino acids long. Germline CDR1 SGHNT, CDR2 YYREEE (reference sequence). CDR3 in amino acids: CASTRGGELASSTDTQYF. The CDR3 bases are TGTGCCAGCACCCGAGGGGGGGAACTAGCGTCTAGCACAGATACGCAGTATTTT.

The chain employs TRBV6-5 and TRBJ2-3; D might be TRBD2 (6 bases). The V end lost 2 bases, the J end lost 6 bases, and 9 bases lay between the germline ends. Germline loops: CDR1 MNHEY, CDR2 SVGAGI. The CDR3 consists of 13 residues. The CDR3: CASSYGRPDTQYF. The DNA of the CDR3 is TGTGCCAGCAGTTACGGGAGGCCGGATACGCAGTATTTT.

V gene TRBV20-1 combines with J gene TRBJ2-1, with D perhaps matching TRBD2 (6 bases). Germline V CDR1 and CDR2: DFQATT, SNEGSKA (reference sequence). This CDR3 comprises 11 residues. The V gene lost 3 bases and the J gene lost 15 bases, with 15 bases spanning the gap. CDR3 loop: CSASRSGTWFF. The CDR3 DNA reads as TGCAGTGCTAGTCGTAGCGGTACATGGTTCTTC.

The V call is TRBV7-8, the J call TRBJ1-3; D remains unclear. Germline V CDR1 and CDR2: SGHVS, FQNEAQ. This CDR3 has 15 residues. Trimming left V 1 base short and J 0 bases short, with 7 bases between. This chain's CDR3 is CASSLVKNSGNTIYF. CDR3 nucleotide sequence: TGTGCCAGCAGCTTAGTGAAAAACTCTGGAAACACCATATATTTT.

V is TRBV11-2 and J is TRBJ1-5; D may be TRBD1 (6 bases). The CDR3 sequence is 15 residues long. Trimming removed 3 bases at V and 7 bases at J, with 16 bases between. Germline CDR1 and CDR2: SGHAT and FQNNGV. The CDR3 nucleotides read TGTGCCAGCAGCTTTCACGGGGGGCTAAACCAGCCCCAGCATTTT. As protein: CASSFHGGLNQPQHF.

The CDR3 nucleotides are TGTGCCAGCAGTTACTCCGGCGGGGTCCCTAATGAAAAACTGTTTTTT. Its translation is CASSYSGGVPNEKLFF. The gene calls are TRBV6-5 and TRBJ1-4; no firm D call. The V gene lost 0 bases and the J gene lost 3 bases, with 11 bases spanning the gap. This CDR3 is 16 amino acids long. Germline V lookup: CDR1 MNHEY, CDR2 SVGAGI.

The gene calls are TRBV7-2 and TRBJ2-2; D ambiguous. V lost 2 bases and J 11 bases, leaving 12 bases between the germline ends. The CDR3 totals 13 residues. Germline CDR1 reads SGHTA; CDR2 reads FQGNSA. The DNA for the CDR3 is TGTGCCAGCAGCTTAAGGCCGAACGTTGAGCTGTTTTTT. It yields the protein CASSLRPNVELFF.

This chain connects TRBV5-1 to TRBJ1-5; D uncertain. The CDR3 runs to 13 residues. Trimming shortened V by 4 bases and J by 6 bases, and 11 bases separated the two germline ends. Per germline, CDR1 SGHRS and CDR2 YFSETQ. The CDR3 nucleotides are TGCGCCAGCAGCCTCGGCTACAGTCAGCCCCAGCATTTT. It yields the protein CASSLGYSQPQHF. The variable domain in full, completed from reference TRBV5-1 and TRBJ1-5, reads KAGVTQTPRYLIKTRGQQVTLSCSPISGHRSVSWYQQTPGQGLQFLFEYFSETQRNKGNFPGRFSGRQFSNSRSEMNVSTLELGDSALYLCASSLGYSQPQHFGDGTRLSIL.

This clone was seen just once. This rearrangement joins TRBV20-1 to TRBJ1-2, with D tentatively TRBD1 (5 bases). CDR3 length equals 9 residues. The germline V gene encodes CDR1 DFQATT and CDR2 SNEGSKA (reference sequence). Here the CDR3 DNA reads TGCTCGGGGGGGAATGGCTACACCTTC. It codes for CSGGNGYTF.

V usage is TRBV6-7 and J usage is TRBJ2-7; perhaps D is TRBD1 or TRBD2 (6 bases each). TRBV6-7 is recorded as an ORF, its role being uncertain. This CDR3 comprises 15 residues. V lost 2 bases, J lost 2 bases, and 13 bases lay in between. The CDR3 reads CASSYTCGTTYEQYF. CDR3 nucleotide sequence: TGTGCCAGCAGTTACACTTGCGGGACAACCTACGAGCAGTACTTC.

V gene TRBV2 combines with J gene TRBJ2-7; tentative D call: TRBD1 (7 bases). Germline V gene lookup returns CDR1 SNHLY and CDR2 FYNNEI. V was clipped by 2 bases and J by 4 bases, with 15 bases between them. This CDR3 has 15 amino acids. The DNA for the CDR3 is TGTGCCAGCAGTGAAAGGGGGCTAGCGCCTTACGAGCAGTACTTC. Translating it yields CASSERGLAPYEQYF.

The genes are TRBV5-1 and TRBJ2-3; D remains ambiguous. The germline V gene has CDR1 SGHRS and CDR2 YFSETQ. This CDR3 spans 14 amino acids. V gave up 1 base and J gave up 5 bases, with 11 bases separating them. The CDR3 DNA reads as TGCGCCAGCAGCTTGAGAGTGGGTTTAGATACGCAGTATTTT. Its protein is CASSLRVGLDTQYF.

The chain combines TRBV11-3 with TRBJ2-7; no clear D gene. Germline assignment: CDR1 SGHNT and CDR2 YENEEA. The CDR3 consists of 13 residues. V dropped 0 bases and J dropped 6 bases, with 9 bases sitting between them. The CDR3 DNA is TGTGCCAGCAGCTTAGATTCGTTGAGCGAGCAGTACTTC. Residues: CASSLDSLSEQYF. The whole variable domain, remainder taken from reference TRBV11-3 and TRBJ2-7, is EAGVVQSPRYKIIEKKQPVAFWCNPISGHNTLYWYLQNLGQGPELLIRYENEEAVDDSQLPKDRFSAERLKGVDSTLKIQPAELGDSAVYLCASSLDSLSEQYFGPGTRLTVT.